A selection of T cell receptor beta chains follows, all from one sample in a study of blood T cells in healthy people across ages. TCRdb fed the 5' RACE reads into MiXCR, producing one record per CDR3 protein. The sample contains 1,100,000 or so distinct CDR3 sequences, around 45% of which appear only once. Material: blood. These receptors were collected from a woman aged 55-75 years in good health. CDR3s include the opening cysteine and the closing phenylalanine or tryptophan. Each record gives: D gene, V gene, clone size, J gene, CDR3 protein, CDR3 DNA. D genes are given only for firm matches. Size is omitted from some rows. Given values are once, few, many or a class for expanded clones.

-	TRBV20-1	-	TRBJ2-5	CSASGHLYQETQYF	TGCAGTGCCTCGGGACATTTGTACCAAGAGACCCAGTACTTC
-	TRBV2	-	TRBJ1-2	CASSEQGRTYGYTF	TGTGCCAGCAGTGAGCAGGGGAGGACCTATGGCTACACCTTC
-	TRBV20-1	-	TRBJ1-4	CSARDYRATNEKLFF	TGCAGTGCTAGAGATTACCGGGCGACTAATGAAAAACTGTTTTTT
TRBD2	TRBV24-1	-	TRBJ2-1	CATSDPGTSVGEQFF	TGTGCCACCAGTGACCCCGGGACTAGCGTGGGTGAGCAGTTCTTC
TRBD2	TRBV7-9	-	TRBJ2-1	CASSLFRLAGGPHEQFF	TGTGCCAGCAGCTTATTCCGACTAGCGGGAGGACCCCATGAGCAGTTCTTC
TRBD1	TRBV29-1	few	TRBJ2-4	CSGKQGSKNIQYF	TGCAGCGGGAAACAGGGGTCCAAAAACATTCAGTACTTC
TRBD2	TRBV28	-	TRBJ2-3	CASSRITGGAQYF	TGTGCCAGCAGTAGAATAACGGGGGGAGCGCAGTATTTT
-	TRBV15	-	TRBJ2-7	CATSRDGSLSYEQYF	TGTGCCACCAGCAGAGACGGGAGCCTCTCCTACGAGCAGTACTTC
TRBD1	TRBV7-9	few	TRBJ2-7	CASSSRNRGNSYEQYF	TGTGCCAGCAGCTCTAGAAACAGGGGGAATTCCTACGAGCAGTACTTC
-	TRBV27	few	TRBJ2-7	CASNMTNLPSYEQYF	TGTGCCAGCAACATGACCAACCTCCCCTCCTACGAGCAGTACTTC
-	TRBV5-1	few	TRBJ2-1	CASSPTADSSYNEQFF	TGCGCCAGCAGTCCAACGGCGGACTCCTCCTACAATGAGCAGTTCTTC
TRBD2	TRBV7-3	-	TRBJ2-1	CASSFVAGVNEQFF	TGTGCCAGCAGCTTTGTAGCGGGAGTGAATGAGCAGTTCTTC
TRBD1	TRBV30	-	TRBJ2-1	CAWSASRDRVNEQFF	TGTGCCTGGAGTGCCTCCCGGGACAGGGTGAATGAGCAGTTCTTC
TRBD2	TRBV28	few	TRBJ2-1	CASRGTSGRAFNEQFF	TGTGCCAGCAGGGGGACTAGCGGGAGGGCCTTCAATGAGCAGTTCTTC
TRBD1	TRBV6-5	few	TRBJ1-4	CASRTGGQNEKLFF	TGTGCCAGCAGGACAGGGGGCCAGAATGAAAAACTGTTTTTT
-	TRBV7-9	-	TRBJ2-1	CASSLTKGSSYNEQFF	TGTGCCAGCAGCTTAACGAAGGGGAGCTCCTACAATGAGCAGTTCTTC
-	TRBV10-3	few	TRBJ2-5	CAISRDLGNLETQYF	TGTGCCATCAGTAGAGATTTGGGGAATCTGGAGACCCAGTACTTC
TRBD1	TRBV5-1	few	TRBJ1-1	CASSWDRNTEAFF	TGCGCCAGCAGCTGGGACAGAAACACTGAAGCTTTCTTT
TRBD2	TRBV6-5	-	TRBJ2-1	CASSYSMSGRAYYNEQFF	TGTGCCAGCAGTTACTCGATGAGCGGGAGGGCTTACTACAATGAGCAGTTCTTC
TRBD1	TRBV27	-	TRBJ2-5	CASSFAGQGPETQYF	TGTGCCAGCAGTTTCGCGGGACAGGGCCCAGAGACCCAGTACTTC
TRBD1	TRBV4-1	-	TRBJ1-2	CASSQDGGTDYGYTF	TGCGCCAGCAGCCAAGATGGGGGGACAGATTATGGCTACACCTTC
TRBD2	TRBV11-2	few	TRBJ2-3	CASSLDSGATSGSRTDTQYF	TGTGCCAGTAGCTTAGATAGCGGGGCGACTAGCGGGAGTAGGACAGATACGCAGTATTTT
-	TRBV10-3	few	TRBJ2-7	CAIRTGRNSYEQYF	TGTGCCATCAGAACGGGACGGAACTCCTACGAGCAGTACTTC
TRBD2	TRBV19	-	TRBJ2-7	CASSISGSAYEQYF	TGTGCCAGTAGTATAAGCGGGAGCGCCTACGAGCAGTACTTC
TRBD1	TRBV11-2	-	TRBJ2-7	CASSLGTGVREQYF	TGTGCCAGCAGCTTAGGGACAGGGGTTAGAGAGCAGTACTTC
-	TRBV20-1	few	TRBJ2-7	CSAYRLGSYEQYF	TGCAGTGCTTACAGACTGGGGTCCTACGAGCAGTACTTC
-	TRBV20-1	-	TRBJ2-1	CSARGGRGLNEQFF	TGCAGTGCTAGAGGAGGTCGGGGACTGAATGAGCAGTTCTTC
-	TRBV28	-	TRBJ2-1	CASSPSLGGSYNEQFF	TGTGCCAGCAGTCCCTCTCTGGGAGGCTCCTACAATGAGCAGTTCTTC
-	TRBV20-1	-	TRBJ1-4	CSARVRGTNEKLFF	TGCAGTGCTAGAGTTCGGGGGACTAATGAAAAACTGTTTTTT
-	TRBV7-3	-	TRBJ2-5	CASSLGGSLLQETQYF	TGTGCCAGCAGCTTAGGGGGGTCCCTTCTACAAGAGACCCAGTACTTC
-	TRBV10-3	-	TRBJ2-3	CAISDEGLTDTQYF	TGTGCCATCAGTGACGAGGGGCTCACAGATACGCAGTATTTT
TRBD2	TRBV6-4	few	TRBJ2-3	CASSDPGLPSTDTQYF	TGTGCCAGCAGTGACCCGGGACTACCCAGCACAGATACGCAGTATTTT
TRBD1	TRBV15	-	TRBJ2-3	CATSSRQGGTDTQYF	TGTGCCACCAGCAGTCGACAGGGTGGCACAGATACGCAGTATTTT
-	TRBV7-9	-	TRBJ2-7	CASSLATAAEQYF	TGTGCCAGCAGCTTGGCCACGGCGGCCGAGCAGTACTTC
-	TRBV7-9	-	TRBJ2-7	CASSPPGLHTMGEQYF	TGTGCCAGCAGCCCGCCGGGACTGCACACGATGGGCGAGCAGTACTTC
-	TRBV5-1	-	TRBJ2-1	CASSLSGQGSDEQFF	TGCGCCAGCAGCTTGTCGGGCCAGGGTAGTGATGAGCAGTTCTTC
TRBD2	TRBV6-6	-	TRBJ2-1	CASSCSGTRANEQFF	TGTGCCAGCAGCTGTAGCGGGACCCGGGCCAATGAGCAGTTCTTC
TRBD1	TRBV9	-	TRBJ2-7	CASSVRSGTGMNEQYF	TGTGCCAGCAGCGTACGTTCGGGGACAGGGATGAACGAGCAGTACTTC
-	TRBV5-8	-	TRBJ2-1	CASSLGFEAGEQFF	TGTGCCAGCAGCTTGGGGTTCGAGGCAGGGGAGCAGTTCTTC
-	TRBV29-1	few	TRBJ1-5	CSVKLQGNQPQHF	TGCAGCGTTAAACTCCAGGGTAATCAGCCCCAGCATTTT
TRBD1	TRBV25-1	-	TRBJ2-3	CAGSDRTGPTDTQYF	TGTGCCGGCAGTGACCGGACAGGGCCCACAGATACGCAGTATTTT
-	TRBV20-1	-	TRBJ2-3	CSASLRRSTDTQYF	TGCAGTGCTAGTTTGCGCAGGTCCACAGATACGCAGTATTTT
TRBD1	TRBV5-5	few	TRBJ2-7	CASTPTGQPYEQYF	TGTGCCAGCACCCCTACGGGACAGCCCTACGAGCAGTACTTC
-	TRBV20-1	once	TRBJ2-5	CSAQDGGQLRSQYF	TGCAGTGCCCAAGACGGCGGACAGCTACGATCGCAGTACTTC
-	TRBV9	few	TRBJ2-7	CASSVETDSYEQYF	TGTGCCAGCAGCGTAGAGACAGACTCCTACGAGCAGTACTTC
-	TRBV7-9	-	TRBJ2-1	CASSLRGEGGDYEQFF	TGTGCCAGCAGCTTACGAGGCGAAGGGGGGGACTACGAGCAGTTCTTC
TRBD1	TRBV9	few	TRBJ1-6	CASASTGNNSPLHF	TGTGCCAGCGCCTCGACAGGGAACAATTCACCCCTCCACTTT
TRBD2	TRBV20-1	-	TRBJ2-7	CSASQGSGSNREQYF	TGCAGTGCTAGTCAGGGGAGCGGGAGTAATCGCGAGCAGTACTTC
TRBD2	TRBV7-9	-	TRBJ2-1	CASSAQGSGRFGGQFF	TGTGCCAGCAGCGCCCAGGGTAGCGGGAGATTCGGTGGGCAGTTCTTC
TRBD2	TRBV7-2	-	TRBJ2-1	CASSVVGGSRAFF	TGTGCCAGCAGCGTAGTGGGCGGGAGCAGGGCGTTCTTC
-	TRBV2	few	TRBJ2-7	CASSIPLLQGYEQYF	TGTGCCAGCAGTATCCCGTTGCTTCAGGGGTACGAGCAGTACTTC
-	TRBV29-1	-	TRBJ2-5	CSVGGVKGEATQYF	TGCAGCGTTGGGGGGGTAAAGGGCGAAGCGACCCAGTACTTC
-	TRBV7-9	few	TRBJ1-5	CASSNTGDSNQPQHF	TGTGCCAGCAGTAATACTGGGGATAGCAATCAGCCCCAGCATTTT
-	TRBV9	-	TRBJ2-3	CASSVEGFYTDTQYF	TGTGCCAGCAGCGTAGAGGGCTTTTACACAGATACGCAGTATTTT
-	TRBV12-3/TRBV12-4	-	TRBJ2-1	CASSSRMGEYNEQFF	TGTGCCAGCAGTTCCCGAATGGGGGAGTACAATGAGCAGTTCTTC
TRBD2	TRBV12-3/TRBV12-4	few	TRBJ2-1	CASSLTSGLYSYNEQFF	TGTGCCAGCAGTTTGACTAGCGGGTTATACTCCTACAATGAGCAGTTCTTC
TRBD2	TRBV28	-	TRBJ2-1	CASSLAGLGGEQFF	TGTGCCAGCAGTCTCGCCGGGCTCGGGGGGGAGCAGTTCTTC
TRBD2	TRBV20-1	once	TRBJ2-1	CSATRTSGAYNEQFF	TGCAGTGCTACTCGGACTAGCGGTGCCTACAATGAGCAGTTCTTC
-	TRBV7-6	-	TRBJ2-7	CASSYLTQLQETEYF	TGTGCGAGCAGCTACCTTACCCAACTTCAAGAGACCGAGTACTTC